The 12 T cell receptor beta chains below all came from one sample that was sequenced in a study of blood T cell repertoires in COVID-19. This table comes from immunoSEQ multiplex PCR, and its TCRdb copy is limited to in-frame clones, with some not included. The table has fewer than 250,000 clones, 70% to 90% seen once. The source material was peripheral blood. These receptor sequences come from a woman in her thirties or forties with acute or convalescent COVID-19.

This chain uses TRBV7-6 with TRBJ2-6; D gene uncertain. CDR3 size: 13 residues. Trimming pared 1 base from V and 8 bases from J, leaving 6 bases between. Germline assignment: CDR1 SGHVS and CDR2 FNYEAQ. DNA for the CDR3: TGTGCCAGCAGCTTAGGAGGTTCCAACGTCCTGACTTTC. Its protein is CASSLGGSNVLTF.

The CDR3 DNA sequence: TGTGCCAGTAGTATCGAGCAAAACACTGAAGCTTTCTTT. Translating gives CASSIEQNTEAFF. The chain combines TRBV19 with TRBJ1-1; D not resolved. The V gene lost 3 bases and the J gene lost 2 bases, with 7 bases spanning the gap. The CDR3 is made up of 13 amino acids. Germline CDR1 LNHDA, CDR2 SQIVND (reference sequence).

The chain links TRBV10-3 to TRBJ1-2; 7 nucleotides align to TRBD1. This CDR3 contains 12 residues. Unmatched junction bases numbered 10, after V lost 10 bases and J lost 8 bases. Looked up from germline, CDR1 is ENHRY and CDR2 is SYGVKD. CDR3 nucleotide sequence: TGTGCCAGCAGACAGGGCCTTGAGGGCTACACCTTC. It translates to CASRQGLEGYTF.

This clone has just a few counts. V gene TRBV11-2 combines with J gene TRBJ2-1; TRBD2 is a possible D gene (5 bases). Germline CDR1 is SGHAT and CDR2 is FQNNGV. This CDR3 is 11 amino acids long. V shed 2 bases and J shed 9 bases, with 5 bases lying between them. CDR3: CASSLTSEQFF. The DNA for the CDR3 is TGTGCCAGCAGCTTAACTAGTGAGCAGTTCTTC.

This chain joins TRBV5-1 and TRBJ2-2, with no clear D. This CDR3 region has 15 residues. V was shortened by 0 bases and J by 5 bases, with 11 bases between the two germline ends. Germline assignment: CDR1 SGHRS and CDR2 YFSETQ. CDR3 sequence (DNA): TGCGCCAGCAGCTTGGCCGCGGCCACAACCGGGGAGCTGTTTTTT. Amino acid sequence: CASSLAAATTGELFF. Complete variable domain (other parts from reference TRBV5-1 and TRBJ2-2): KAGVTQTPRYLIKTRGQQVTLSCSPISGHRSVSWYQQTPGQGLQFLFEYFSETQRNKGNFPGRFSGRQFSNSRSEMNVSTLELGDSALYLCASSLAAATTGELFFGEGSRLTVL.

The chain uses TRBV18 and TRBJ2-3; 11 positions agree with TRBD1. CDR3 size: 16 residues. Germline loops: CDR1 KGHSH, CDR2 LQKENI. The J segment lost 4 bases and the V segment lost 0 bases, leaving 3 bases of the junction unmatched. DNA of the CDR3: TGTGCCAGCTCACCACCGGGACAGGGGGGACCAGATACGCAGTATTTT. It codes for CASSPPGQGGPDTQYF.

V and J are TRBV6-2 or TRBV6-3 and TRBJ2-2, with a weak D call TRBD1 (5 bases). V was trimmed by 0 bases and J by 3 bases, leaving 14 bases between them. The CDR3 loop spans 17 amino acids. CDR1 is MNHEY and CDR2 is SVGEGT in the germline V gene. Written as DNA, the CDR3 is TGTGCCAGCAGTTACTCGATAGGGGTATCGGACACCGGGGAGCTGTTTTTT. Amino acid sequence: CASSYSIGVSDTGELFF.

This chain connects TRBV25-1 to TRBJ2-7; D is possibly TRBD1 (5 bases). The germline gives CDR1 MGHDK, CDR2 SYGVNS. CDR3 length: 15 residues. The V end lost 4 bases, the J end lost 2 bases, and 15 bases lay between the germline ends. The CDR3 region has the DNA TGTGCCAGCAGTGCCTATTCAGACAGTGCCTACGAGCAGTACGTC. Translated, it gives CASSAYSDSAYEQYV.

The chain joins TRBV6-1 to TRBJ1-1; 7 bases are a match to TRBD1. Germline CDR1 is MNHNS and CDR2 is SASEGT. Trimming took 2 bases from V and 4 from J; bases not matched to a gene: 7. The CDR3 loop spans 15 amino acids. The CDR3 here is CASSEPPGGGTEAFF. CDR3 nucleotide sequence: TGTGCCAGCAGTGAACCCCCAGGGGGAGGCACTGAAGCTTTCTTT.

This rearrangement joins TRBV2 to TRBJ2-1; perhaps TRBD1 as D (6 bases). Per germline, CDR1 SNHLY and CDR2 FYNNEI. The CDR3 is 17 residues long. V was cut by 6 bases and J by 2 bases, with 20 bases left in between. The CDR3 region is CASRTTGTSAAYNEQFF. The CDR3 DNA sequence: TGTGCCAGCAGGACCACCGGGACAAGCGCTGCCTACAATGAGCAGTTCTTC.

V and J are TRBV5-4 and TRBJ1-2; 11 bases are a match to TRBD1. The V gene end was trimmed by 3 bases and the J gene end by 8 bases; junction bases not matched to a gene: 3. The CDR3 sequence is 13 residues long. Germline V gives CDR1 SGHNT, CDR2 YYREEE (reference sequence). CDR3 sequence reads: CASSYGQGAGYTF. The CDR3 DNA reads as TGTGCCAGCAGCTATGGACAGGGGGCGGGCTACACCTTC.

The genes are TRBV19 and TRBJ2-3, with D possibly matching TRBD1 (5 bases). V was trimmed by 4 bases and J by 6 bases, leaving 11 bases between them. CDR3 length equals 13 residues. Germline CDR1 reads LNHDA; CDR2 reads SQIVND (reference sequence). Written as DNA, the CDR3 is TGTGCCAGTAGTACCGACGACAGCGATACGCAGTATTTT. This encodes CASSTDDSDTQYF.